This paragraph reports one T cell receptor beta chain. Its antigen remains unknown. The treatment: oral pan-JAK inhibitor, 5-10 mg twice daily. Collection of lesional scalp punch biopsies and peripheral blood was performed in alopecia areata patients. These data come from a study of CD8+ T cells in alopecia areata. Study information: Tofacitinib therapy took 6 to 18 months; 6 months off drug came after. The study, taken as a whole, reports: Mice gave a clearer picture of TCR sharing than patients did, possibly for HLA-related reasons.

In each case, RNA was isolated and then reverse transcribed into cDNA as the sequencing template. Data came from immunoSEQ multiplex PCR; TCRdb stores just in-frame clones and leaves some out. The sample lists some 4,800 clones; roughly 60% were seen once. The source is a human donor with alopecia areata. The specimen was skin, collected at approximately week 37, from a patient treated with tofacitinib.

The CDR3 loop is CASSSSGSSYNEQFF. CDR3 DNA sequence: TGTGCCAGCAGTAGTAGCGGGAGCTCCTACAATGAGCAGTTCTTC. The chain recombines TRBV6-4 with TRBJ2-1; 9 bases fit TRBD2. Trimming cost V 5 bases and J 0 bases; bases outside gene matches: 2. Germline CDR1 MRHNA, CDR2 SNTAGT. This CDR3 is 15 amino acids long.